This entry describes one T cell receptor (beta chain). The antigen is unknown. Synthesis of TCR beta cDNA relied on 5'RACE template switching carrying UMIs. TCRdb re-called the 5' RACE reads and shows each CDR3 protein once, DNA omitted. This repertoire includes about 390,000 distinct CDR3 sequences. This record comes from a study of T cells expressing NK-cell markers. About the study: Each TCR beta repertoire originated in sorted T cells that were CD3+CD56+NKG2C+, CD3+CD56+NKG2C- or CD3+CD56-NKG2C+.

Overall study findings and caveats: In roughly six donors, dominant NKG2C+ clonotypes were about 1.0-7.5% of CD8+ T cells.

This CDR3 region has 16 residues. Germline lookup yields CDR1 SGHRS and CDR2 YFSETQ. This sequence originates from a woman between 45 and 65 years old in good health. This rearrangement joins TRBV5-1 to TRBJ2-4; TCRdb gives TRBD2 as the D gene, but with no DNA this cannot be confirmed. The sample comprised blood T cells: a sorted CD56 or NKG2C T cell subset, CD4+ or CD8+ T cells, or bulk PBMC T cells (not recorded which). CDR3 loop: CASSSILAGGGNIQYF.